The 28 T cell receptor beta chains presented below share a single source sample, sequenced in a study of identical twins. TCRdb reprocessed the 5' RACE reads via MiXCR and lists one record per CDR3 protein. The data hold some 210,000 distinct CDR3 sequences, with approximately 15% observed a single time. This same sample was also taken into another study, of T cells expressing NK-cell markers.

The sequenced material came from CD8+ T cells sorted from blood. The receptor set was obtained from a woman between 18 and 29 years old in good health.

This clonotype appeared a few times. The chain uses TRBV27 and TRBJ2-5; 9 bases match TRBD1. Germline assignment: CDR1 MNHEY and CDR2 SMNVEV (reference sequence). J lost 5 bases, V lost 5 bases, and 9 bases had no gene match. This CDR3 has 15 amino acids. DNA for the CDR3: TGTGCCAGCAGTCCGCCCGGGACAGGGATTGAGACCCAGTACTTC. Amino acids: CASSPPGTGIETQYF.

This chain uses TRBV27 with TRBJ2-1; D might be TRBD2 (5 bases). V was trimmed by 2 bases and J by 8 bases, leaving 10 bases between them. Germline V gene data show CDR1 as MNHEY and CDR2 as SMNVEV (reference sequence). The CDR3 sequence is 13 residues long. CDR3 amino acids: CASSLISGDEQFF. The CDR3 DNA reads as TGTGCCAGCAGTTTAATTTCCGGGGATGAGCAGTTCTTC.

The chain links TRBV29-1 to TRBJ1-1; D not certain. Germline assignment: CDR1 SQVTM and CDR2 ANQGSEA. The V gene lost 5 bases and the J gene lost 8 bases, with 9 bases spanning the gap. CDR3 length equals 10 residues. The CDR3 reads CSVIVFEAFF. The CDR3, as DNA: TGCAGCGTTATTGTCTTCGAAGCTTTCTTT.

V gene TRBV14 combines with J gene TRBJ1-1; a weak D match, TRBD1 (5 bases). CDR1 and CDR2 from the germline V gene are SGHDN and FVKESK. The CDR3 spans 13 residues. V lost 8 bases, J lost 0 bases, and 10 bases lay in between. The CDR3 spells CASEDTLNTEAFF. CDR3 nucleotide sequence: TGTGCCAGCGAGGACACCTTGAACACTGAAGCTTTCTTT.

A few counts support this clonotype. The genes are TRBV10-3 and TRBJ2-7; TRBD1 might be the D (5 bases). Trimming took off 8 bases at V and 1 base at J, with 6 bases between the two ends. The CDR3 spans 11 residues. CDR1 ENHRY and CDR2 SYGVKD come from the germline V gene. The CDR3 here is CAIGASYEQYF. CDR3 in DNA: TGTGCCATCGGGGCGTCCTACGAGCAGTACTTC.

In its sample, this clonotype was seen many times. The chain couples TRBV20-1 to TRBJ2-3, with D hard to call. The CDR3 has 14 amino acids. Germline V gives CDR1 DFQATT, CDR2 SNEGSKA (reference sequence). V was shortened by 5 bases and J by 3 bases, with 15 bases between the two germline ends. The CDR3 loop reads CSAPGYDTTDTQYF. CDR3 sequence (DNA): TGCAGTGCTCCGGGCTACGACACAACAGATACGCAGTATTTT.

This clonotype was seen a few times. The gene calls are TRBV5-1 and TRBJ2-5, with D uncertain. The CDR3 runs 14 residues. Germline V gene lookup returns CDR1 SGHRS and CDR2 YFSETQ. Deletions cut 2 bases from V and 5 bases from J, with 13 bases between. The CDR3 DNA reads as TGCGCCAGCAGCTTCACTTTACCTTCTGAGACCCAGTACTTC. Its protein product is CASSFTLPSETQYF. Supplemented by reference TRBV5-1 and TRBJ2-5, the full variable domain reads KAGVTQTPRYLIKTRGQQVTLSCSPISGHRSVSWYQQTPGQGLQFLFEYFSETQRNKGNFPGRFSGRQFSNSRSEMNVSTLELGDSALYLCASSFTLPSETQYFGPGTRLLVL.

This clonotype was detected only a few times. CDR3 sequence (DNA): TGCGCCAGCAGTTACGCGGGATTCTCCTACGAGCAGTACTTC. This sequence encodes CASSYAGFSYEQYF. The V call is TRBV5-1, the J call TRBJ2-7; D may be TRBD2 (6 bases). This CDR3 spans 14 amino acids. Per the germline V gene, CDR1 is SGHRS and CDR2 is YFSETQ. V was pared by 5 bases and J by 0 bases, with 12 bases between.

This clonotype was seen ten or more times. The V and J genes are TRBV29-1 and TRBJ1-2, with TRBD1 matching 12 bases. The trim removed 7 bases at V and 4 bases at J, leaving 4 bases unmatched. The CDR3 runs to 13 residues. CDR1 SQVTM and CDR2 ANQGSEA come from the germline V gene. The CDR3 protein is CSAPGQGAYGYTF. The CDR3 coding sequence is TGCAGCGCCCCGGGACAGGGGGCCTATGGCTACACCTTC.

The gene calls are TRBV27 and TRBJ2-5, with TRBD2 identical over 8 bases. The CDR3 runs 12 residues. Germline trimming cut 9 bases from V and 7 bases from J; bases unmatched to any gene: 7. CDR1 is MNHEY and CDR2 is SMNVEV in the germline V gene (reference sequence). The CDR3 DNA reads as TGTGCCAGTGCGGGGGGCAGAGGGACCCAGTACTTC. Translating gives CASAGGRGTQYF.

The V call is TRBV7-2, the J call TRBJ2-5; 11 nucleotides line up with TRBD2. This CDR3 spans 17 amino acids. CDR1 is SGHTA and CDR2 is FQGNSA in the germline V gene. With 1 base clipped from V and 2 bases from J, the junction kept 6 bases outside the gene matches. CDR3 loop: CASSLVVAGGIQETQYF. DNA of the CDR3: TGTGCCAGCAGCTTAGTGGTAGCGGGGGGGATTCAAGAGACCCAGTACTTC.

The J gene is TRBJ1-2, the V gene TRBV20-1; 7 bases match TRBD1. V lost 2 bases and J lost 6; bases outside the gene matches: 6. The CDR3 consists of 13 residues. Germline V gene data show CDR1 as DFQATT and CDR2 as SNEGSKA (reference sequence). The CDR3 loop reads CSARTQTGDGYTF. The CDR3 nucleotides read TGCAGTGCTAGAACGCAAACAGGGGATGGCTACACCTTC.

Only one count was recorded for this clonotype. The chain employs TRBV6-1 and TRBJ2-7; D call uncertain. Trimming took off 1 base at V and 1 base at J, with 11 bases between the two ends. CDR3 length: 15 amino acids. Germline CDR1 and CDR2: MNHNS and SASEGT. The CDR3 loop reads CASSEEHIDSYEQYF. The CDR3 bases are TGTGCCAGCAGTGAAGAACATATAGATTCCTACGAGCAGTACTTC.

This clonotype was seen a single time. The chain employs TRBV19 and TRBJ1-5, with a weak D call TRBD1 (5 bases). The V end lost 7 bases, the J end lost 6 bases, and 10 bases lay between the germline ends. Germline V gives CDR1 LNHDA, CDR2 SQIVND (reference sequence). This CDR3 comprises 12 residues. In nucleotides, the CDR3 is TGTGCCAGTACCATGGGACGTCAGCCCCAGCATTTT. This translates into CASTMGRQPQHF.

This chain uses TRBV5-1 with TRBJ2-7; no firm D call. Between the trimmed V and J ends, which lost 4 bases and 2 bases, there was a span of 19 bases. Germline V gene data show CDR1 as SGHRS and CDR2 as YFSETQ. This CDR3 is 16 amino acids long. In nucleotides, the CDR3 is TGCGCCAGCAGCGAACATAAGGGCCTGAGAGCCTACGAGCAGTACTTC. It encodes CASSEHKGLRAYEQYF.

The chain links TRBV3-1 to TRBJ2-1; D remains ambiguous. The CDR3 spans 13 residues. The ends were cut back, 4 bases at V and 9 bases at J, with 13 bases in the middle. Germline-derived CDR1 and CDR2 are LGHDT and YNNKEL (reference sequence). CDR3: CASSPISSAEQFF. The CDR3 bases are TGTGCCAGCAGCCCGATCTCTAGTGCTGAGCAGTTCTTC.

V is TRBV3-1 and J is TRBJ2-1; 9 nucleotides align to TRBD2. Germline V lookup: CDR1 LGHDT, CDR2 YNNKEL (reference sequence). V shed 5 bases, J shed 10 bases, and the junction held 15 bases outside the gene matches. The CDR3 consists of 16 residues. The CDR3 is CASSAPGSGSLSEQFF. Here the CDR3 DNA reads TGTGCCAGCAGCGCCCCGGGTAGCGGGAGTCTAAGCGAGCAGTTCTTC.

About this clonotype itself: One end of the junction is discordant with germline, which a read error may explain. The chain employs TRBV6-1 and TRBJ2-1; TRBD1 is a possible D gene (6 bases). This CDR3 is built from 14 residues. Germline V gene lookup returns CDR1 MNHNS and CDR2 SASEGT. The CDR3 bases are TGTACCAGCATTGATGGGGGCACCTACAATGAGCAGTTCTTC. This sequence encodes CTSIDGGTYNEQFF.

This clonotype was detected a few times. The chain uses TRBV5-5 and TRBJ1-1; D may be TRBD1 (5 bases). V lost 0 bases to trimming and J lost 0 bases, with 9 bases between them. CDR3 length: 15 residues. Looked up from germline, CDR1 is SGHKS and CDR2 is YYEKEE (reference sequence). The CDR3 spells CASSLDRGVNTEAFF. The CDR3 region has the DNA TGTGCCAGCAGCTTGGATAGGGGAGTGAACACTGAAGCTTTCTTT.

CDR3 loop: CAISEPSTSGIQQFF. CDR3 DNA sequence: TGTGCCATCAGTGAGCCCTCGACTAGCGGGATCCAGCAGTTCTTC. The genes are TRBV10-3 and TRBJ2-1, with 11 nucleotides matching TRBD2. The V segment lost 2 bases and the J segment 11 bases; nucleotides outside the gene matches: 8. Germline V CDR1 and CDR2: ENHRY, SYGVKD. The CDR3 totals 15 residues.

There are a few counts of this clonotype. V usage is TRBV7-9 and J usage is TRBJ2-1, with D maybe TRBD1 (6 bases). This CDR3 contains 13 residues. V dropped 8 bases and J dropped 2 bases, with 10 bases sitting between them. The V gene's germline CDR1 is SEHNR and CDR2 FQNEAQ (reference sequence). CDR3 loop: CASRTETYNEQFF. CDR3 coding DNA: TGTGCCAGCCGGACAGAAACCTACAATGAGCAGTTCTTC.

The chain has TRBV19 and TRBJ2-1, with 10 bases matching TRBD2. The germline V gene has CDR1 LNHDA and CDR2 SQIVND (reference sequence). This CDR3 is 15 amino acids long. V lost 4 bases, J lost 7 bases, and 7 bases stayed unmatched. This CDR3 reads CASSTTSGVLNEQFF. The CDR3 bases are TGTGCCAGTAGTACCACTAGCGGGGTCTTGAATGAGCAGTTCTTC.

This clonotype has only a few counts. The CDR3 is CATSRHSGGPSSYNEQFF. CDR3 nucleotide sequence: TGTGCCACCAGCAGACATTCGGGAGGGCCTAGCTCCTACAATGAGCAGTTCTTC. The chain has TRBV15 and TRBJ2-1; 8 bases agree with TRBD2. There are 18 residues in the CDR3. The V segment lost 2 bases and the J segment 0 bases; nucleotides outside the gene matches: 9. The V gene's germline CDR1 is LNHNV and CDR2 YYDKDF (reference sequence).

This clonotype was seen repeatedly, ten times or more. In nucleotides, the CDR3 is TGTGCCAGCAGCTTTACGTCCGAGCAGTACTTC. It encodes CASSFTSEQYF. V and J are TRBV7-2 and TRBJ2-7; no definite D call. V was shortened by 3 bases and J by 6 bases, with 6 bases between the two germline ends. There are 11 residues in the CDR3. In germline, CDR1 is SGHTA, CDR2 FQGNSA.

This chain uses TRBV12-3 or TRBV12-4 with TRBJ2-5; D call uncertain. There are 17 residues in the CDR3. V shed 4 bases and J shed 2 bases, with 20 bases lying between them. The CDR3 DNA reads TGTGCCAGCAGTTCCCCCACGAACTTCGGATATCAAGAGACCCAGTACTTC. Its translation: CASSSPTNFGYQETQYF.

This rearrangement joins TRBV20-1 to TRBJ2-1; D is perhaps TRBD2 (5 bases). This CDR3 is 14 amino acids long. Between the trimmed V and J ends, which lost 6 bases and 5 bases, there was a span of 17 bases. Germline lookup yields CDR1 DFQATT and CDR2 SNEGSKA (reference sequence). CDR3 protein: CSAKVPGNDNEQFF. The CDR3 region has the DNA TGCAGTGCCAAAGTCCCGGGGAACGACAATGAGCAGTTCTTC.

Comments on this clonotype: The junction shows a germline mismatch at one end, possibly a read error. The chain carries TRBV6-5 and TRBJ2-5, with D tentatively TRBD1 (6 bases). The CDR3 contains 11 residues. CDR1 and CDR2 from the germline V gene are MNHEY and SVGAGI. CDR3 amino acids: CASSYGGIDSF. Written as DNA, the CDR3 is TGTGCCAGCAGTTACGGGGGCATTGACTCCTTC.

The chain combines TRBV6-1 with TRBJ2-4, with TRBD1 identical over 9 bases. The trim removed 3 bases at V and 2 bases at J, leaving 5 bases unmatched. Germline assignment: CDR1 MNHNS and CDR2 SASEGT. CDR3 size: 16 residues. As DNA, the CDR3 is TGTGCCAGCAGTGACACAGGGGGCTTAACCAAAAACATTCAGTACTTC. Protein: CASSDTGGLTKNIQYF.